This T cell receptor beta chain was sequenced in a study of T cell responses to AZD1222 COVID-19 vaccine. Study-wide results and limits: Vaccination with two AZD1222 doses was followed by a rise in Spike-specific TCR breadth and depth.

Trimming took 7 bases from V and 0 from J, leaving 11 bases between them. The CDR3 runs to 14 residues. The germline V gene encodes CDR1 MNHEY and CDR2 SVGAGI. Sequenced by immunoSEQ multiplex PCR; TCRdb stores in-frame clones only, minus some. Of 95,000 to 110,000 clones listed, about 90% are singletons. This clone showed up just once. Its antigen is unidentified. This chain links TRBV6-5 with TRBJ2-3, with D possibly being TRBD2 (6 bases). The sequence was collected from an adult who received the AZD1222 COVID-19 vaccine. Sequenced material: peripheral blood, taken 28 days after the second AZD1222 dose. This CDR3 is CASIIGSSTDTQYF. CDR3 bases: TGTGCCAGCATCATCGGGAGTAGCACAGATACGCAGTATTTT.